This T cell receptor (beta chain) was captured by sequencing in a study of cytotoxic CD8 clonotypes in ibrutinib-treated CLL. The authors obtained roughly 2 micrograms of genomic DNA from cryopreserved PBMCs for TCR beta libraries. Germline V CDR1 and CDR2: LNHDA, SQIVND (reference sequence). This CDR3 has 14 residues. Trimming left V 8 bases short and J 3 bases short, with 17 bases between. Some clones are missing from TCRdb's copy, which holds only in-frame ones; the method was immunoSEQ multiplex PCR. The sample includes tens of thousands of clones, approximately 72% of them seen just once. The rearrangement links TRBV19 to TRBJ2-7; a weak D match, TRBD2 (5 bases). The TCR was taken from a human donor with chronic lymphocytic leukemia. The source material was PBMCs, sampled before ibrutinib treatment. The chain's CDR3 is CASGSAGGRYEQYF. CDR3 sequence (DNA): TGTGCCAGTGGGAGCGCAGGCGGTCGCTACGAGCAGTACTTC.